What follows describes a single T cell receptor beta chain. The antigen is not known. The TRB cDNA libraries were prepared by 5' RACE with UMI labels. TCRdb reprocessed the 5' RACE reads and keeps a single row for each CDR3 protein, giving no DNA. The sample has roughly 120,000 distinct CDR3 sequences; the top ten hold roughly 0.62%. The data were taken from a study of CXCR3-negative and CXCR3-positive naive CD8 T cells. The study, taken as a whole, reports: For CXCR3-positive naive cells, TRB CDR3s were more hydrophobic than those of CXCR3-negative naive cells. In naive cells, CXCR3-negative and CXCR3-positive subsets had similar TRBV-TRBJ usage; memory cells differed. Memory CD8+ T cell repertoires were far less diverse than both naive subsets.

The CDR3 is 13 amino acids. CDR1 is MNHEY and CDR2 is SVGEGT in the germline V gene. Cells classed as naive CD8+ T cells were CD45RO-CCR7+CD27+CD95-. The sequenced sample consisted of naive CXCR3+ CD8+ T cells from blood. Subset here: CD45RO-CCR7+CD27+CD95- naive CD8+ T cells expressing CXCR3 (TNR3+). The sequence came from a human donor in good health. Some clones in this sample may be carry-over from other donors' samples. V and J are TRBV6-2 or TRBV6-3 and TRBJ2-7; TCRdb indicates TRBD1, and absent DNA this call remains unverified. The CDR3 region is CAGSGATAYEQYF.